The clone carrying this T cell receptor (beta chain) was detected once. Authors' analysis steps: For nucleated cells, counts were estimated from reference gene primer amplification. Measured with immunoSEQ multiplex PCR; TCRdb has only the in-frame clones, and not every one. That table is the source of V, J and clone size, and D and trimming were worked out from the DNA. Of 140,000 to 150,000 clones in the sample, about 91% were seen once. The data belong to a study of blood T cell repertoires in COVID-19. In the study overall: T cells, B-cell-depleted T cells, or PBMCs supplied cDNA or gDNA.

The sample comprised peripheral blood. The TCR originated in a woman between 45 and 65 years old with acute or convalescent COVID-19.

CDR3 protein: CASSPLQGRTEAFF. The DNA for the CDR3 is TGTGCCAGCAGCCCACTACAGGGGAGGACTGAAGCTTTCTTT. The chain has TRBV3-1 (or the pseudogene TRBV3-2) and TRBJ1-1; 7 bases agree with TRBD1. With 4 bases clipped from V and 5 bases from J, the junction kept 7 bases outside the gene matches. Germline V gene sequence: CDR1 LGHDT, CDR2 YNNKEL (reference sequence). The CDR3 runs 14 residues.